The 8 T cell receptor beta chains in this list originate from one sample, sequenced in a study of cytomegalovirus exposure and HLA in healthy donors. The PCR employed 60 Vbeta primers together with 13 Jbeta primers. Sequencing used immunoSEQ multiplex PCR; TCRdb keeps in-frame clones, though not all of them. The repertoire holds around 150,000 clones, 80% seen once, with about 2.2% in the top ten. Sequencing was carried out using PBMCs. The receptors come from a man aged 50 or older in good health and CMV-seronegative.

The gene calls are TRBV19 and TRBJ1-2; weak D call: TRBD1 (6 bases). CDR1 is LNHDA and CDR2 is SQIVND in the germline V gene (reference sequence). With 7 bases removed from V and 3 bases from J, the gap between germline ends came to 27 bases. This CDR3 spans 18 amino acids. This chain's CDR3 is CASNGRTGTKVNYYGYTF. The DNA of the CDR3 is TGTGCCAGTAACGGACGGACCGGGACAAAGGTCAACTACTATGGCTACACCTTC.

This chain joins TRBV7-8 and TRBJ2-5; 7 nucleotides line up with TRBD2. The CDR3 runs to 17 residues. CDR1 and CDR2 from the germline V gene are SGHVS and FQNEAQ. V shed 2 bases and J 2 bases; nucleotides not matched to a gene: 11. CDR3 nucleotide sequence: TGTGCCAGCAGCTTATTCGGGGGGAGGGCCTATCAAGAGACCCAGTACTTC. The encoded protein is CASSLFGGRAYQETQYF.

The chain employs TRBV28 and TRBJ2-3, with 7 bases fitting TRBD2. Germline V gene lookup returns CDR1 MDHEN and CDR2 SYDVKM. The CDR3 extends over 16 amino acids. Unmatched junction bases numbered 10, after V lost 3 bases and J lost 4 bases. The chain's CDR3 is CASSFLEGGRADTQYF. In DNA, the CDR3 is TGTGCCAGCAGTTTCTTGGAGGGAGGGCGGGCAGATACGCAGTATTTT.

The chain recombines TRBV29-1 with TRBJ2-7; 7 positions match TRBD1. The CDR3 loop spans 13 amino acids. The V gene's germline CDR1 is SQVTM and CDR2 ANQGSEA. V dropped 6 bases and J dropped 2; count of bases not matched to a gene: 7. The CDR3, as DNA: TGCAGCGTACCCGGGACAGAGACCTACGAGCAGTACTTC. Encoded protein: CSVPGTETYEQYF.

V gene TRBV2 combines with J gene TRBJ2-5; D is unresolved. The length of the CDR3 is 10 residues. V lost 10 bases and J lost 4, with 7 bases in between. Germline V lookup: CDR1 SNHLY, CDR2 FYNNEI. The chain's CDR3 is CATFRETQYF. The CDR3 DNA follows: TGTGCCACCTTTCGAGAGACCCAGTACTTC.

Turning to this clone: Distinct nucleotide sequences in the sample also encode this CDR3. The chain has TRBV20-1 and TRBJ1-1; D not certain. The germline gives CDR1 DFQATT, CDR2 SNEGSKA (reference sequence). The CDR3 covers 11 residues. V gave up 4 bases and J gave up 8 bases, with 11 bases separating them. The CDR3 sequence is CSAKPWAEAFF. The CDR3 bases are TGCAGTGCTAAACCCTGGGCAGAAGCTTTCTTT.

The chain has TRBV11-3 and TRBJ2-2; maybe TRBD1 (5 bases). Trimming shortened V by 2 bases and J by 8 bases, and 9 bases separated the two germline ends. The CDR3 sequence is 13 residues long. In germline, CDR1 is SGHNT, CDR2 YENEEA. CDR3 region: CASSLSHRGELFF. The CDR3 nucleotides are TGTGCCAGCAGCTTATCCCACAGGGGGGAGCTGTTTTTT.

This clone appeared a single time. The J gene is TRBJ2-7, the V gene TRBV7-9, with 9 bases that match TRBD1. Germline CDR1 and CDR2: SEHNR and FQNEAQ (reference sequence). The V and J ends lost 0 bases and 0 bases, in that order; junction bases with no gene match: 3. CDR3 length: 16 residues. The chain's CDR3 is CASSLAGTGRSYEQYF. Written as DNA, the CDR3 is TGTGCCAGCAGCTTAGCTGGGACAGGGCGCTCCTACGAGCAGTACTTC.